A selection of T cell receptor beta chains follows, all from one sample in a study of cytomegalovirus exposure and HLA in healthy donors. Profiled with immunoSEQ multiplex PCR; TCRdb holds only in-frame clones, not every one. The table has 50,000 to 60,000 clones, 70% to 80% seen once. The sequenced sample consisted of PBMCs. The receptors stem from a female donor in good health and CMV-seronegative. Both conserved end residues are part of each CDR3. Fields, in order: CDR3 DNA, CDR3 protein, V gene, clone size, D gene, J gene. D genes are given only for firm matches. Some rows have no size entry. The others give once, few or many, or a class for an expanded clone.

cdr3_nt: TGTGCCAGCTCACCCAACGCAGGCGGGGAGACCCAGTACTTC
cdr3_aa: CASSPNAGGETQYF
v_call: TRBV18
clone_size: NA
d_call: NA
j_call: TRBJ2-5

cdr3_nt: TGTGCCAGCAGTTTACGACAGGGACTGAACACTGAAGCTTTCTTT
cdr3_aa: CASSLRQGLNTEAFF
v_call: TRBV6-5
clone_size: NA
d_call: TRBD1
j_call: TRBJ1-1

cdr3_nt: TGTGCCAGTTTCCCCGGACAGGGATACGAGCAGTACTTC
cdr3_aa: CASFPGQGYEQYF
v_call: TRBV6-1
clone_size: NA
d_call: TRBD1
j_call: TRBJ2-7

cdr3_nt: TGTGCCAGCAGCACCGGACAGAGCAAAGAGACCCAGTACTTC
cdr3_aa: CASSTGQSKETQYF
v_call: TRBV7-9
clone_size: NA
d_call: NA
j_call: TRBJ2-5

cdr3_nt: TGTGCCAGCAGCCAAACTAGCGGGGGGGCAGAGACCCAGTACTTC
cdr3_aa: CASSQTSGGAETQYF
v_call: TRBV4-2
clone_size: NA
d_call: TRBD2
j_call: TRBJ2-5

cdr3_nt: TGCGCCAGCAGCCCACACTCCGGAGCCTCCTACGAGCAGTACTTC
cdr3_aa: CASSPHSGASYEQYF
v_call: TRBV4-1
clone_size: NA
d_call: NA
j_call: TRBJ2-7

cdr3_nt: TGCGCCAGCAGCCAAGAGACGGGGAAGTACACCCAGTACTTC
cdr3_aa: CASSQETGKYTQYF
v_call: TRBV4-1
clone_size: few
d_call: NA
j_call: TRBJ2-5

cdr3_nt: TGTGCCAGCAGTTACACTTCCCGGGTACCGGCGACTGAAGCTTTCTTT
cdr3_aa: CASSYTSRVPATEAFF
v_call: TRBV6-5
clone_size: NA
d_call: NA
j_call: TRBJ1-1

cdr3_nt: TGTGCCAGCAGCCGGACTAGCGGGGGTTACGAGCAGTACTTC
cdr3_aa: CASSRTSGGYEQYF
v_call: TRBV7-9
clone_size: NA
d_call: TRBD2
j_call: TRBJ2-7

cdr3_nt: TGTGCCAGCAGTTTCACGCCAGGGGGACAATATGGCTACACCTTC
cdr3_aa: CASSFTPGGQYGYTF
v_call: TRBV6-5
clone_size: NA
d_call: TRBD1
j_call: TRBJ1-2

cdr3_nt: TGTGCCAGCAGCACATCACAGGGGGCTCACTATGGCTACACCTTC
cdr3_aa: CASSTSQGAHYGYTF
v_call: TRBV7-9
clone_size: NA
d_call: TRBD1
j_call: TRBJ1-2

cdr3_nt: TGCGCCAGCAGCCGACAGGGACAGGTGAATAATTCACCCCTCCACTTT
cdr3_aa: CASSRQGQVNNSPLHF
v_call: TRBV5-1
clone_size: NA
d_call: TRBD1
j_call: TRBJ1-6

cdr3_nt: TGTGCCAGCTCACCACGGGTCTCTGGCGGGGACATTCAGTACTTC
cdr3_aa: CASSPRVSGGDIQYF
v_call: TRBV18
clone_size: NA
d_call: NA
j_call: TRBJ2-4

cdr3_nt: TGTGCCAGTAGTATAGATACACATGAGACAGGGAGAGGATGGTCAGCTTTCTTT
cdr3_aa: CASSIDTHETGRGWSAFF
v_call: TRBV19
clone_size: NA
d_call: TRBD1
j_call: TRBJ1-1

cdr3_nt: TGCGCCAGCAGCCCCCTTGGGGGACAGGGGGATTCTGGTGACGAGCAGTACTTC
cdr3_aa: CASSPLGGQGDSGDEQYF
v_call: TRBV5-1
clone_size: NA
d_call: TRBD1
j_call: TRBJ2-7

cdr3_nt: TGTGCCAGCAGCCGCGGACAGTCCTACGAGCAGTACTTC
cdr3_aa: CASSRGQSYEQYF
v_call: TRBV11-2
clone_size: NA
d_call: NA
j_call: TRBJ2-7

cdr3_nt: TGTGCCAGCAGCGGAGGTATGAACACTGAAGCTTTCTTT
cdr3_aa: CASSGGMNTEAFF
v_call: TRBV13
clone_size: NA
d_call: NA
j_call: TRBJ1-1